Listed here are 30 T cell receptor beta chains from one sample, sequenced in a study of Graves' ophthalmopathy and Graves' hyperthyroidism. The authors amplified TCR beta CDR3 regions, and they did so from RNA transcripts for repertoire sequencing. Second-round multiplex PCR came after a first-round RT-PCR that employed HTBI primers. MiXCR, applied by TCRdb to the multiplex PCR reads, yields one record per CDR3 protein. The table shows just over 600,000 distinct CDR3 sequences, with 22% occurring only once. Sequencing was carried out using peripheral blood. All receptors come from a young woman with stable Graves' hyperthyroidism. Some clones in this sample may be carry-over from other donors' samples.

The sample holds a few counts of this clonotype. The chain couples TRBV11-2 to TRBJ1-1; D is undetermined. The V gene lost 4 bases and the J gene lost 8 bases, with 8 bases spanning the gap. Looked up from germline, CDR1 is SGHAT and CDR2 is FQNNGV. The CDR3 is 11 residues long. The DNA of the CDR3 is TGTGCCAGCAGCTCCGACCTAGAAGCTTTCTTT. Translating gives CASSSDLEAFF.

This clonotype was observed at least ten times. The rearrangement uses TRBV28 and TRBJ2-5; D is perhaps TRBD2 (6 bases). The V and J ends lost 7 bases and 1 base respectively, with 13 bases between them. CDR1 MDHEN and CDR2 SYDVKM come from the germline V gene. CDR3 length equals 14 residues. The CDR3 loop reads CASNPGGIQETQYF. The CDR3 bases are TGTGCCAGCAATCCCGGGGGAATCCAAGAGACCCAGTACTTC.

In this sample, this clonotype turned up many times. The V gene is TRBV2, the J gene TRBJ1-2; D is undetermined. CDR1 and CDR2 (germline): SNHLY, FYNNEI. CDR3 length equals 12 residues. The V and J ends lost 5 bases and 8 bases respectively, with 12 bases between them. The CDR3 is CASSPRTSGYTF. CDR3 sequence (DNA): TGTGCCAGCAGTCCACGGACGAGCGGCTACACCTTC.

A word on this clonotype: This may arise from a read error, as a much more abundant clone is one base away. V is TRBV20-1 and J is TRBJ1-5; tentatively, D is TRBD1 (6 bases). Germline loops: CDR1 DFQATT, CDR2 SNEGSKA (reference sequence). The CDR3 totals 13 residues. The DNA for the CDR3 is TGCAGTGCGCCGGGAGGGGGGCGTCAGCCCCGGCATTTT. Translation: CSAPGGGRQPRHF.

This clonotype was recorded many times. The chain couples TRBV7-2 to TRBJ2-7; weak D call: TRBD1 (5 bases). There are 15 residues in the CDR3. The germline V gene has CDR1 SGHTA and CDR2 FQGNSA. The V end was cut by 0 bases, the J end by 1 base, with 10 bases between. The CDR3 is CASSLAPQGSYEQYF. The CDR3 nucleotides read TGTGCCAGCAGCTTAGCGCCCCAGGGTTCCTACGAGCAGTACTTC.

The CDR3 DNA sequence: TGTGCCACCAGCAGGGGCGTCGGACTCTCCTACGAGCAGTACTTC. Residues: CATSRGVGLSYEQYF. V gene TRBV15 combines with J gene TRBJ2-7; possible D gene TRBD2, 5 bases. V gave up 3 bases and J gave up 0 bases, with 12 bases separating them. The CDR3 sequence is 15 residues long. CDR1 and CDR2 (germline): LNHNV, YYDKDF (reference sequence).

This clonotype was recorded at least ten times. The CDR3 protein is CASSLTYPRGALINRSNQPQHF. DNA for the CDR3: TGTGCCAGCAGTTTGACCTACCCCAGGGGAGCCTTAATTAATCGTAGCAATCAGCCCCAGCATTTT. The genes are TRBV28 and TRBJ1-5; tentatively, D is TRBD1 (6 bases). The CDR3 contains 22 residues. V dropped 3 bases and J dropped 0 bases, with 30 bases sitting between them. CDR1 is MDHEN, CDR2 SYDVKM, per germline.

The chain uses TRBV6-4 and TRBJ1-2, with TRBD1 matching 8 bases. With 2 bases clipped from V and 7 bases from J, the junction kept 6 bases outside the gene matches. The CDR3 loop spans 14 amino acids. In germline, CDR1 is MRHNA, CDR2 SNTAGT. CDR3 residues: CASSDRGQGSGYTF. The CDR3 DNA sequence: TGTGCCAGCAGTGACCGAGGACAGGGTAGTGGCTACACCTTC.

This clonotype was observed many times. V usage is TRBV6-4 and J usage is TRBJ1-1, with D possibly matching TRBD1 (6 bases). The CDR3 runs to 19 residues. V gave up 4 bases and J gave up 0 bases, with 24 bases separating them. CDR1 is MRHNA, CDR2 SNTAGT, per germline. The CDR3 protein is CASSGDYGTQPNMNTEAFF. CDR3 sequence (DNA): TGTGCCAGCAGTGGGGATTACGGGACACAACCTAACATGAACACTGAAGCTTTCTTT.

The rearrangement uses TRBV24-1 and TRBJ1-5, with 7 bases identical to TRBD1. This CDR3 spans 16 amino acids. Germline V gene sequence: CDR1 KGHDR, CDR2 SFDVKD. The V and J ends lost 3 bases and 0 bases, in that order; junction bases with no gene match: 4. The CDR3 here is CATSDRRGPSNQPQHF. The DNA of the CDR3 is TGTGCCACCAGTGATCGGAGGGGGCCTAGCAATCAGCCCCAGCATTTT.

This clonotype was picked up many times. The rearrangement joins TRBV27 to TRBJ1-2; the match to TRBD1 covers 7 bases. The length of the CDR3 is 13 residues. Looked up from germline, CDR1 is MNHEY and CDR2 is SMNVEV (reference sequence). Trimming removed 3 bases from V and 6 bases from J; junction bases left unmatched: 4. The CDR3 sequence is CASSLQGGHGYTF. DNA for the CDR3: TGTGCCAGCAGTTTGCAGGGGGGTCATGGCTACACCTTC.

A remark on this clonotype: A read error may be the cause here, since a much bigger clone is one base away. The chain is built from TRBV9 and TRBJ2-7; 9 bases fit TRBD2. Per the germline V gene, CDR1 is SGDLS and CDR2 is YYNGEE. The CDR3 runs 20 residues. V lost 0 bases and J lost 3; bases outside the gene matches: 19. For the CDR3, the DNA is TGTGCCAGCAGCGTAGGGGGGAAGGAGACTAGCGGCATCCCACGCTACGAGCAGTACGTC. Protein product: CASSVGGKETSGIPRYEQYV.

This clonotype has a count of ten or more. The chain couples TRBV2 to TRBJ1-2; D unresolved. The CDR3 is 10 residues long. Germline CDR1 SNHLY, CDR2 FYNNEI. Between the trimmed V and J ends, which lost 10 bases and 7 bases, there was a span of 10 bases. The CDR3 nucleotides read TGTGCCACCCGGACTTCTGGCTACACCTTC. Amino acid sequence: CATRTSGYTF. The variable domain in full, with the rest retrieved from reference TRBV2 and TRBJ1-2, is EPEVTQTPSHQVTQMGQEVILRCVPISNHLYFYWYRQILGQKVEFLVSFYNNEISEKSEIFDDQFSVERPDGSNFTLKIRSTKLEDSAMYFCATRTSGYTFGSGTRLTVV.

The gene calls are TRBV6-2 or TRBV6-3 and TRBJ2-7; 10 nucleotides agree with TRBD2. This CDR3 is 15 amino acids long. Germline CDR1 and CDR2: MNHEY and SVGEGT. V trimming: 4 bases; J trimming: 5 bases; junction bases outside the gene matches: 8. CDR3 residues: CASSSLAGGLDEQYF. CDR3 bases: TGTGCCAGCAGTTCCTTAGCGGGGGGACTGGACGAGCAGTACTTC.

The sample holds many counts of this clonotype. Here the CDR3 DNA reads TGTGCCAGCAGGATGGGACTAGTCTACGAGCAGTACTTC. This translates into CASRMGLVYEQYF. The J gene is TRBJ2-7, the V gene TRBV6-5; 8 bases agree with TRBD2. Germline V gene lookup returns CDR1 MNHEY and CDR2 SVGAGI. CDR3 length: 13 amino acids. The V gene end was trimmed by 6 bases and the J gene end by 3 bases; junction bases not matched to a gene: 4.

The chain has TRBV11-2 and TRBJ2-7; D is possibly TRBD2 (5 bases). The CDR3 loop spans 17 amino acids. Germline assignment: CDR1 SGHAT and CDR2 FQNNGV. The V end lost 4 bases, the J end lost 0 bases, and 19 bases lay between the germline ends. The chain's CDR3 is CASSSPTYGDNSYEQYF. CDR3 DNA: TGTGCCAGCAGCTCCCCAACATACGGGGATAACTCCTACGAGCAGTACTTC.

There are many counts of this clonotype. The J gene is TRBJ1-3, the V gene TRBV6-5, with D unresolved. Germline V gene data show CDR1 as MNHEY and CDR2 as SVGAGI. Deletions cut 8 bases from V and 3 bases from J, with 8 bases between. CDR3 length equals 12 residues. The CDR3 nucleotides read TGTGCCAGCGGGTTTGGTGGAAACACCATATATTTT. This sequence encodes CASGFGGNTIYF.

There are many counts of this clonotype. The V call is TRBV6-5, the J call TRBJ1-3, with unresolved D. The V and J ends lost 0 bases and 0 bases respectively, with 6 bases between them. The CDR3 covers 15 residues. Germline V gene sequence: CDR1 MNHEY, CDR2 SVGAGI. The CDR3, as DNA: TGTGCCAGCAGTTACTCGACTCTCTCTGGAAACACCATATATTTT. This codes for CASSYSTLSGNTIYF.

This clonotype is a singleton in its sample. This rearrangement joins TRBV6-1 to TRBJ1-4; tentatively, D is TRBD1 (6 bases). V lost 6 bases, J lost 0 bases, and 8 bases lay in between. Looked up from germline, CDR1 is MNHNS and CDR2 is SASEGT. The CDR3 is 14 residues long. The CDR3 nucleotides read TGTGCCAGCAGCAGGGGCGCAACTAATGAAAAACTGTTTTTT. Translated, it gives CASSRGATNEKLFF.

There are many counts of this clonotype. The chain joins TRBV2 to TRBJ1-5; the D gene is possibly TRBD1 (6 bases). The CDR3 length is 15 residues. From germline, CDR1 is SNHLY and CDR2 FYNNEI. The V and J ends lost 3 bases and 6 bases respectively, with 15 bases between them. DNA of the CDR3: TGTGCCAGCAGTGACACAGGGTGGTCGGGTCAGCCCCAGCATTTT. Protein sequence: CASSDTGWSGQPQHF.

This clonotype turned up a few times. This chain connects TRBV4-1 to TRBJ2-5, with D tentatively TRBD2 (5 bases). Looked up from germline, CDR1 is MGHRA and CDR2 is YSYEKL. This CDR3 has 15 residues. Trimming cost V 0 bases and J 1 base, with 9 bases left between them. This chain's CDR3 is CASSQEFGGQETQYF. The CDR3 coding sequence is TGCGCCAGCAGCCAAGAATTTGGAGGCCAAGAGACCCAGTACTTC.

This clonotype came up a few times. This rearrangement joins TRBV20-1 to TRBJ2-5; D call uncertain. The CDR3 loop spans 12 amino acids. CDR1 is DFQATT, CDR2 SNEGSKA, per germline (reference sequence). Trimming took 6 bases from V and 4 from J, leaving 12 bases between them. This CDR3 reads CSALGTRETQYF. The CDR3 coding sequence is TGCAGTGCGCTAGGAACACGAGAGACCCAGTACTTC.

This clonotype was observed many times. The chain couples TRBV6-1 to TRBJ1-6; 10 bases align to TRBD1. The germline CDR1 and CDR2 sequences are MNHNS and SASEGT. The CDR3 runs 15 residues. The J segment lost 4 bases and the V segment lost 6 bases, leaving 3 bases of the junction unmatched. CDR3 in DNA: TGTGCCAGCAGCACGGGACAGGGGTATAATTCACCCCTCCACTTT. Amino acids: CASSTGQGYNSPLHF.

This clonotype was counted between two and nine times. The rearrangement joins TRBV20-1 to TRBJ2-4, with a possible D match to TRBD2 (6 bases). The V gene's germline CDR1 is DFQATT and CDR2 SNEGSKA (reference sequence). CDR3 length equals 13 residues. V was pared by 3 bases and J by 13 bases, with 19 bases between. The CDR3 sequence is CSARFSGTAPQYF. The CDR3, as DNA: TGCAGTGCTAGGTTTTCCGGGACTGCGCCACAGTACTTC.

In its sample, this clonotype was seen many times. This chain joins TRBV9 and TRBJ1-6, with D tentatively TRBD1 (5 bases). CDR1 is SGDLS and CDR2 is YYNGEE in the germline V gene. Trimming shortened V by 3 bases and J by 13 bases, and 11 bases separated the two germline ends. The CDR3 covers 12 residues. The CDR3 loop is CASSGGTIPLHF. The DNA of the CDR3 is TGTGCCAGCAGCGGAGGGACCATCCCCCTCCACTTT.

With regard to this clonotype: A junction boundary mismatches the germline segment, possibly from a read error. CDR3 in amino acids: CASSPGEETKYF. The CDR3 DNA sequence: TGTGCCAGCTCCCCGGGGGAAGAGACCAAGTACTTC. J is TRBJ2-5 and V is TRBV18; TRBD2 might be the D (6 bases). CDR1 and CDR2 (germline): KGHSH, LQKENI. The CDR3 has 12 amino acids.

Concerning this clonotype itself: A read error may be the cause here, since a much bigger clone is one base away. V usage is TRBV7-8 and J usage is TRBJ1-5; D might be TRBD1 (5 bases). The CDR3 loop spans 17 amino acids. Germline lookup yields CDR1 SGHVS and CDR2 FQNEAQ. In DNA, the CDR3 is TGTGCCAGCAGCCGGGACCGTATTGGGGAAAGCAATCAGCCCCAGCGTTTT. Protein product: CASSRDRIGESNQPQRF.

This clonotype showed up many times. This chain uses TRBV15 with TRBJ1-1; D ambiguous. V lost 5 bases to trimming and J lost 11 bases, with 18 bases between them. Per the germline V gene, CDR1 is LNHNV and CDR2 is YYDKDF (reference sequence). The CDR3 extends over 13 amino acids. The CDR3 region is CATSANAQTQAFF. The CDR3 region has the DNA TGTGCCACCAGCGCAAACGCACAAACCCAGGCTTTCTTT. The complete variable domain, with remaining parts taken from reference TRBV15 and TRBJ1-1, reads DAMVIQNPRYQVTQFGKPVTLSCSQTLNHNVMYWYQQKSSQAPKLLFHYYDKDFNNEADTPDNFQSRRPNTSFCFLDIRSPGLGDTAMYLCATSANAQTQAFFGQGTRLTVV.

The chain employs TRBV27 and TRBJ2-5, with 7 bases matching TRBD1. The junction had 9 bases not matched to a gene; V was cut back by 5 bases and J by 3 bases. The V gene's germline CDR1 is MNHEY and CDR2 SMNVEV (reference sequence). The CDR3 runs to 15 residues. The CDR3 region is CASSPQTGYEETQYF. The CDR3 DNA sequence: TGTGCCAGCAGTCCCCAGACAGGGTACGAAGAGACCCAGTACTTC.

This clonotype came up once. A much larger clone is a single base away; this may be a read error. The rearrangement joins TRBV20-1 to TRBJ2-5; 8 nucleotides match TRBD1. CDR3 length equals 15 residues. In germline, CDR1 is DFQATT, CDR2 SNEGSKA (reference sequence). CDR3 bases: TGCAGTGCTAGGGCAGCCTCAGGGGGCTGGGAGACCCGGTACTTC. Its protein is CSARAASGGWETRYF.